Following are 19 T cell receptor beta chains from one sample sequenced in a study of T-cell memory formation after mild COVID-19. In TCRdb, the 5' RACE reads were re-called with MiXCR into one record per CDR3 protein. This sample carries under 300,000 distinct CDR3 sequences, around 15% of them seen once, and the ten largest clones take 22%. Sequenced input: PBMCs or a T cell subset sorted from them (not recorded which). The receptors originated from a man between 18 and 35 years old who had mild COVID-19 (a few samples of this study predate the infection). Cell type and time point are not known.

This clonotype was counted a few times. The gene calls are TRBV24-1 and TRBJ2-1; D possibly corresponds to TRBD1 (6 bases). The CDR3 spans 13 residues. Germline V gene lookup returns CDR1 KGHDR and CDR2 SFDVKD. Trimming pared 4 bases from V and 4 bases from J, leaving 7 bases between. The CDR3 DNA sequence: TGTGCCACCAGTGACACAGGGTACAATGAGCAGTTCTTC. Protein: CATSDTGYNEQFF.

This chain uses TRBV6-5 with TRBJ2-2; D uncertain. The CDR3 length is 16 residues. With 7 bases removed from V and 4 bases from J, the gap between germline ends came to 19 bases. Germline V gene sequence: CDR1 MNHEY, CDR2 SVGAGI. The CDR3 DNA is TGTGCCAGCAATCCTCGTGGCGGCAGCCCCACCGGGGAGCTGTTTTTT. It translates to CASNPRGGSPTGELFF.

The V call is TRBV4-3, the J call TRBJ1-4; D gene unclear. CDR3 size: 18 residues. The V end was cut by 1 base, the J end by 2 bases, with 17 bases between. Germline V gene sequence: CDR1 LGHNA, CDR2 YSLEER. DNA for the CDR3: TGCGCCAGCAGCCAAGTCCCCTCCCCCGGAGTCACTAATGAAAAACTGTTTTTT. Amino acid sequence: CASSQVPSPGVTNEKLFF.

This clonotype occurred a few times. This chain links TRBV12-3 or TRBV12-4 with TRBJ2-3; 9 positions match TRBD1. J lost 5 bases, V lost 3 bases, and 9 bases had no gene match. The CDR3 runs to 16 residues. The CDR3 loop is CASSFGTGLVGDTQYF. The CDR3 bases are TGTGCCAGCAGTTTTGGGACAGGGTTGGTCGGAGATACGCAGTATTTT.

In its sample, this clonotype was seen many times. The chain has TRBV6-5 and TRBJ2-7, with 9 bases aligning to TRBD2. CDR3 length: 14 residues. Germline V gene data show CDR1 as MNHEY and CDR2 as SVGAGI. V lost 6 bases, J lost 0 bases, and 3 bases stayed unmatched. CDR3 sequence reads: CASSLAGASYEQYF. The CDR3 coding sequence is TGTGCCAGCAGCTTAGCGGGGGCCTCCTACGAGCAGTACTTC.

This clonotype was recorded at least ten times. The CDR3 is CSAKGSSGDTGELFF. CDR3 in DNA: TGCAGTGCTAAAGGCTCTAGCGGGGACACCGGGGAGCTGTTTTTT. The chain combines TRBV20-1 with TRBJ2-2; the match to TRBD2 covers 9 bases. The CDR3 runs to 15 residues. Germline CDR1 DFQATT, CDR2 SNEGSKA (reference sequence). V lost 4 bases to trimming and J lost 3 bases; unmatched junction nucleotides: 6.

There are a few counts of this clonotype. The rearrangement uses TRBV5-1 and TRBJ2-1, with no clear D. CDR1 is SGHRS and CDR2 is YFSETQ in the germline V gene. Deletions cut 4 bases from V and 9 bases from J, with 8 bases between. The CDR3 spans 11 residues. For the CDR3, the DNA is TGCGCCAGCAGCGCCGAATTTGAGCAGTTCTTC. This codes for CASSAEFEQFF. Filled out from reference TRBV5-1 and TRBJ2-1, the complete variable domain reads KAGVTQTPRYLIKTRGQQVTLSCSPISGHRSVSWYQQTPGQGLQFLFEYFSETQRNKGNFPGRFSGRQFSNSRSEMNVSTLELGDSALYLCASSAEFEQFFGPGTRLTVL.

The chain employs TRBV5-1 and TRBJ2-6; D is ambiguous. This CDR3 spans 15 amino acids. Germline V gives CDR1 SGHRS, CDR2 YFSETQ. Between the trimmed V and J ends, which lost 3 bases and 0 bases, there was a span of 7 bases. CDR3 amino acids: CASSYTSSGANVLTF. The DNA for the CDR3 is TGCGCCAGCAGCTACACCTCCTCTGGGGCCAACGTCCTGACTTTC.

This clonotype showed up just a few times. This chain uses TRBV12-3 or TRBV12-4 with TRBJ1-5; TRBD1 matches at 7 bases. The CDR3 consists of 15 residues. V lost 6 bases, J lost 1 base, and 6 bases stayed unmatched. CDR3 sequence: CASRAGGVSNQPQHF. DNA for the CDR3: TGTGCCAGCAGAGCAGGGGGGGTAAGCAATCAGCCCCAGCATTTT.

This clonotype was observed a few times. The chain recombines TRBV4-3 with TRBJ1-1, with D hard to call. CDR3 length: 16 residues. Between the trimmed V and J ends, which lost 1 base and 4 bases, there was a span of 16 bases. Per the germline V gene, CDR1 is LGHNA and CDR2 is YSLEER. The CDR3 is CASSQAKGRRGTEAFF. The CDR3 DNA reads as TGCGCCAGCAGCCAAGCTAAAGGGCGCCGGGGCACTGAAGCTTTCTTT.

The chain combines TRBV9 with TRBJ1-5, with D tentatively TRBD1 (6 bases). CDR1 is SGDLS, CDR2 YYNGEE, per germline. V was cut by 3 bases and J by 4 bases, with 8 bases left in between. The CDR3 length is 13 residues. The CDR3 is CASSGDINQPQHF. CDR3 nucleotide sequence: TGTGCCAGCAGCGGGGACATAAATCAGCCCCAGCATTTT.

This clonotype was seen a handful of times. This chain links TRBV3-1 with TRBJ1-5; 7 bases fit TRBD1. This CDR3 is built from 15 residues. Trimming removed 0 bases from V and 4 bases from J; junction bases left unmatched: 3. Germline CDR1 LGHDT, CDR2 YNNKEL (reference sequence). For the CDR3, the DNA is TGTGCCAGCAGCCAAGACGGGACAGCTAATCAGCCCCAGCATTTT. Its translation is CASSQDGTANQPQHF.

V is TRBV28 and J is TRBJ2-7; a possible D gene is TRBD1 (6 bases). The CDR3 spans 16 residues. The germline CDR1 and CDR2 sequences are MDHEN and SYDVKM. V lost 5 bases to trimming and J lost 0 bases, with 17 bases between them. As DNA, the CDR3 is TGTGCCAGCAGTGCCAACCGGGACACCGACTCCTACGAGCAGTACGTC. It encodes CASSANRDTDSYEQYV.

This chain connects TRBV5-6 to TRBJ2-1; D perhaps matches TRBD1 (5 bases). Germline CDR1 is SGHDT and CDR2 is YYEEEE. V lost 1 base to trimming and J lost 12 bases, with 17 bases between them. The CDR3 runs to 14 residues. CDR3 DNA sequence: TGTGCCAGCAGCTTGCAGGGTTGGGGTGTTGGGCAGTTCTTC. Amino acid sequence: CASSLQGWGVGQFF. The full variable domain, rest sourced from reference TRBV5-6 and TRBJ2-1, is DAGVTQSPTHLIKTRGQQVTLRCSPKSGHDTVSWYQQALGQGPQFIFQYYEEEERQRGNFPDRFSGHQFPNYSSELNVNALLLGDSALYLCASSLQGWGVGQFFGPGTRLTVL.

This clonotype was seen repeatedly, ten times or more. This rearrangement joins TRBV5-1 to TRBJ2-2; TRBD1 agrees at 10 bases. This CDR3 has 15 residues. The V segment lost 4 bases and the J segment 4 bases; nucleotides outside the gene matches: 4. Germline V gene data show CDR1 as SGHRS and CDR2 as YFSETQ. The CDR3 DNA sequence: TGCGCCAGCAGCCCGGGACAGGGGTCCACCGGGGAGCTGTTTTTT. Its protein product is CASSPGQGSTGELFF. Based on the CDR3 plus reference TRBV5-1 and TRBJ2-2, the full variable domain is KAGVTQTPRYLIKTRGQQVTLSCSPISGHRSVSWYQQTPGQGLQFLFEYFSETQRNKGNFPGRFSGRQFSNSRSEMNVSTLELGDSALYLCASSPGQGSTGELFFGEGSRLTVL.

DNA for the CDR3: TGCAGTGCCATGGGGTCAGGTCTAGATACGCAGTATTTT. Protein product: CSAMGSGLDTQYF. The rearrangement uses TRBV20-1 and TRBJ2-3; D call uncertain. The CDR3 length is 13 residues. Germline lookup yields CDR1 DFQATT and CDR2 SNEGSKA (reference sequence). Trimming took off 6 bases at V and 5 bases at J, with 15 bases between the two ends.

In this sample, this clonotype turned up many times. The chain has TRBV5-1 and TRBJ2-1; TRBD2 matches 11 bases. Germline V gene data show CDR1 as SGHRS and CDR2 as YFSETQ. The J segment lost 5 bases and the V segment lost 6 bases, leaving 7 bases of the junction unmatched. This CDR3 comprises 15 residues. Here the CDR3 reads CASTPLAGANNEQFF. CDR3 nucleotide sequence: TGCGCCAGCACCCCACTAGCGGGGGCCAACAATGAGCAGTTCTTC. The full variable domain, in which reference TRBV5-1 and TRBJ2-1 provide the parts outside the CDR3, is KAGVTQTPRYLIKTRGQQVTLSCSPISGHRSVSWYQQTPGQGLQFLFEYFSETQRNKGNFPGRFSGRQFSNSRSEMNVSTLELGDSALYLCASTPLAGANNEQFFGPGTRLTVL.

The table lists this clonotype with a few counts. The chain is built from TRBV10-3 and TRBJ2-3; 14 nucleotides agree with TRBD2. V trimming: 6 bases; J trimming: 5 bases; junction bases outside the gene matches: 7. CDR3 length: 16 residues. Germline V gene sequence: CDR1 ENHRY, CDR2 SYGVKD. CDR3 residues: CAIRPGLAGAVDTQYF. Here the CDR3 DNA reads TGTGCCATCAGACCGGGACTAGCGGGGGCCGTAGATACGCAGTATTTT.

This clonotype was recorded at least ten times. The chain joins TRBV18 to TRBJ2-7; D is undetermined. This CDR3 comprises 12 residues. Per germline, CDR1 KGHSH and CDR2 LQKENI. Trimming removed 8 bases from V and 0 bases from J, with 8 bases in between. CDR3 in DNA: TGTGCCAGCAGCCCGAGCTCCTACGAGCAGTACTTC. The encoded protein is CASSPSSYEQYF.